This T cell receptor (beta chain) was sequenced in a study of blood T cell repertoires in COVID-19. At the level of the study: Sites across the United States, Italy and Spain contributed samples from acute and convalescent COVID-19. T cells, B-cell-depleted T cells, or PBMCs provided the cDNA or gDNA that served as material.

Per the study methods: Amplification from reference gene primers served as the basis for estimated nucleated cell counts. TCRdb's table, derived via immunoSEQ multiplex PCR, lists solely in-frame clones and lacks some. V, J and clone size reflect that table, while D and trimming were determined from the DNA. The sample contains 300,000 to 350,000 clones, 65% to 85% of which appear only once. Germline-derived CDR1 and CDR2 are LNHDA and SQIVND (reference sequence). CDR3 length equals 16 residues. The ends lost 3 bases at V and 9 bases at J; junction bases unmatched: 12. This clone was observed once. Material for sequencing was peripheral blood. The source of this sequence is a man under 40 with active or convalescent COVID-19. The chain combines TRBV19 with TRBJ1-5; TRBD1 matches at 9 bases. The CDR3 nucleotides read TGTGCCAGTAGTATCACCCCGGGACAGGGTGGCGGGCCCCAGCATTTT. Translated: CASSITPGQGGGPQHF.